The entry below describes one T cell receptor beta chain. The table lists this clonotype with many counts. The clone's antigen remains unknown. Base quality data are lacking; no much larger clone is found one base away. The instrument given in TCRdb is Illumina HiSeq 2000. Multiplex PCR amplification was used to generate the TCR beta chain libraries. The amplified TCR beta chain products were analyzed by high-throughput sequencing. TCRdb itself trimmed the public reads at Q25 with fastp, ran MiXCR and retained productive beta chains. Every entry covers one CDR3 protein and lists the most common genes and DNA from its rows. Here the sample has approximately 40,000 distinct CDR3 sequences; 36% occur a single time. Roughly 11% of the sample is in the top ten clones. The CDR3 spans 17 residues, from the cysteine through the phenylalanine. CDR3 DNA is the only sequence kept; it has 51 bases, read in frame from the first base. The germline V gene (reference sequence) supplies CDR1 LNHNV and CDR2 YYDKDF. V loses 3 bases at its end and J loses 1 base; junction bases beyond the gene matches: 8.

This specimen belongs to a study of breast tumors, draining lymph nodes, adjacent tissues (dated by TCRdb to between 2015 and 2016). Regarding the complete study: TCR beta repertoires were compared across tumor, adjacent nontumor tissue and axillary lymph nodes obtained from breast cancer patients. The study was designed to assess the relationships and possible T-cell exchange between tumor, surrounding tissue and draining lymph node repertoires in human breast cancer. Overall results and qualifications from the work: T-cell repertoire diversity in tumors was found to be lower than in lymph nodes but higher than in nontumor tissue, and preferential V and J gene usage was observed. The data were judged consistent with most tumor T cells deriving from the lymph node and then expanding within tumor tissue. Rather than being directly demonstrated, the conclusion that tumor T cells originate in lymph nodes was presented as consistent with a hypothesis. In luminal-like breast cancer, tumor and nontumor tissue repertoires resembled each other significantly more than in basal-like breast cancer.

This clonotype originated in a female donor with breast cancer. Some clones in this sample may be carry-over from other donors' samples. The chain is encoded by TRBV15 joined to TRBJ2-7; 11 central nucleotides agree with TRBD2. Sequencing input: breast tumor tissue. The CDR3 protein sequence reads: CATSRWGGTSGSYEQYF. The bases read TGTGCCACCAGCAGGTGGGGGGGGACTAGCGGTTCCTACGAGCAGTACTTC.